This T cell receptor beta chain was retrieved from a study of tissue T cells after allogeneic stem cell transplantation. Findings of the study overall: The study did not identify alloreactive or antigen-specific tissue TCRs, and some clones might be persisting host cells. Shared clones across patients were few; motif clustering revealed tissue-specific shared signatures.

Stated time point: mouse harvest day 14 after allogeneic transplant. Tail vein injection delivered 10^7 T-cell-depleted bone marrow cells and 10^6 splenic CD5+ T cells. Tissues came from B6→BALB/c major-mismatch GVHD mice at day 7 or 14. On this clone itself: Its antigen is unknown. Mouse gene names and germline throughout. The CDR3 extends 1 residue past the end of the read, so its final part is completed from the germline J gene.

This CDR3 spans 14 amino acids. From germline, CDR1 is KGHPV and CDR2 FQNQEV (reference sequence). V gave up 6 bases and J gave up 3 bases, with 9 bases separating them. TCRdb's table, derived via immunoSEQ multiplex PCR, lists solely in-frame clones and lacks some. This table has 2,000 to 2,500 clones, about 43% appearing once. The receptor was isolated from a female BALB/c mouse given C57BL/6 T cells with graft-versus-host disease after an allogeneic hematopoietic cell transplant. This chain joins TRBV26 and TRBJ1-6, with D perhaps TRBD1 (5 bases). TRBJ1-6 is an ORF, with its function uncertain. The sequenced sample was lymph node tissue. CDR3 sequence reads: CASSPDSYNSPLYF. The DNA read from the CDR3 is TGTGCCAGCAGCCCCGACAGCTATAATTCGCCCCTCTAC.